The sequence of this T cell receptor beta chain was determined in a study of identical twins. Study-wide results and caveats: The study drew conclusions from cross-sectional statistical analysis, not from following the same donors.

Trimming took off 1 base at V and 0 bases at J, with 11 bases between the two ends. CDR3 length: 15 amino acids. Germline V gives CDR1 SGHRS, CDR2 YFSETQ. This clonotype was seen more than once but under ten times. Antigen unknown. A universal primer site arose from template switching, and cDNA bore unique molecular identifiers. MiXCR was run by TCRdb on the 5' RACE reads, yielding one entry per CDR3 protein. This table has 550,000 to 700,000 distinct CDR3 sequences, 21% appearing once. The same specimen was also included in a second study, on T cells expressing NK-cell markers. That report notes: Among the experiments, several used an anti-gamma-delta TCR antibody to restrict sorting to alpha-beta TCR T cells. The same clonotypes also predominated in the CD3+CD56-NKG2C+ fraction of a few donors.

This receptor was taken from a woman younger than 30 in good health. J is TRBJ2-7 and V is TRBV5-1; no clear D gene. Sequencing input: PBMCs. This CDR3 is CASSLRPGNSYEQYF. The CDR3 DNA sequence: TGCGCCAGCAGCTTGAGGCCAGGAAACTCCTACGAGCAGTACTTC.